This T cell receptor (beta chain) was captured in a study of blood T cells in healthy people across ages. This CDR3 spans 16 amino acids. Germline V gene lookup returns CDR1 MNHEY and CDR2 SVGEGT. The J segment lost 7 bases and the V segment lost 0 bases, leaving 7 bases of the junction unmatched. A second PCR, run for roughly 7 to 12 cycles, used a sample-barcoded 5' primer plus a J-beta primer mix. TCRdb passed the 5' RACE reads through MiXCR, listing each CDR3 protein once. This table holds nearly 1 million distinct CDR3 sequences, 45% to 60% found once. Sequenced material: blood. The receptor was derived from a woman aged 55-69 years in good health. This chain links TRBV6-2 or TRBV6-3 with TRBJ2-7; 12 bases line up with TRBD2. CDR3 sequence reads: CASSYSTSGGYNEQYF. For the CDR3, the DNA is TGTGCCAGCAGTTACTCGACTAGCGGGGGATACAATGAGCAGTACTTC.